One sample yielded the 25 T cell receptor beta chains listed below, sequenced in a study of CD8 T cells in Susac syndrome. RNA, at roughly 0.5 to 1 ug, was reverse transcribed with random hexamers. TCRdb itself ran the immunoSEQ multiplex PCR reads through MiXCR, one entry per CDR3 protein. The sample carries more than 110,000 distinct CDR3 sequences, over 90% recorded once. The source material was CD4+ T cells from PBMCs. The receptors here all came from a human donor with Susac syndrome.

V is TRBV4-2 and J is TRBJ1-5; D is ambiguous. The germline V gene encodes CDR1 LGHNA and CDR2 YNFKEQ. V lost 0 bases and J lost 5, with 11 bases in between. The CDR3 is 15 amino acids. The CDR3 coding sequence is TGTGCCAGCAGCCAAGATGGAGCGGCGCATCAGCCCCAGCATTTT. Translated: CASSQDGAAHQPQHF.

J is TRBJ2-5 and V is TRBV9; 8 nucleotides line up with TRBD2. Germline V lookup: CDR1 SGDLS, CDR2 YYNGEE. The CDR3 extends over 16 amino acids. V trimming: 0 bases; J trimming: 5 bases; junction bases outside the gene matches: 9. The DNA of the CDR3 is TGTGCCAGCAGCGTAGCTGGTGCGGGGGGAGGGGAGACCCAGTACTTC. Amino acids: CASSVAGAGGGETQYF.

The chain uses TRBV5-4 and TRBJ1-1, with TRBD1 matching over 7 bases. After removal of 0 bases from V and 7 bases from J, the junction contained 6 bases not matched to a gene. This CDR3 has 14 amino acids. Germline V lookup: CDR1 SGHNT, CDR2 YYREEE (reference sequence). In nucleotides, the CDR3 is TGTGCCAGCAGCTTGGGGAGGGACAGACATGAAGCTTTCTTT. This translates into CASSLGRDRHEAFF.

The chain is built from TRBV4-1 and TRBJ2-5; D uncertain. The CDR3 covers 13 residues. Trimming stripped 0 bases from V and 5 bases from J, with 7 bases between. Per germline, CDR1 MGHRA and CDR2 YSYEKL. CDR3 DNA sequence: TGCGCCAGCAGCCAAGACCAGGCCGAGACCCAGTACTTC. Translated, it gives CASSQDQAETQYF.

This chain links TRBV19 with TRBJ2-2, with a weak D call TRBD2 (6 bases). Trimming took 3 bases from V and 0 from J, leaving 14 bases between them. Germline V lookup: CDR1 LNHDA, CDR2 SQIVND (reference sequence). The CDR3 covers 17 residues. The CDR3 region has the DNA TGTGCCAGTAGTATCGCGGCCGGGAGCCCGAACACCGGGGAGCTGTTTTTT. Encoded protein: CASSIAAGSPNTGELFF.

The rearrangement links TRBV18 to TRBJ2-5, with 11 bases fitting TRBD2. Unmatched junction bases numbered 4, after V lost 0 bases and J lost 4 bases. The CDR3 runs to 16 residues. CDR1 is KGHSH and CDR2 is LQKENI in the germline V gene. The CDR3: CASSPPASGGPETQYF. Here the CDR3 DNA reads TGTGCCAGCTCACCACCGGCTAGCGGGGGGCCAGAGACCCAGTACTTC.

The chain uses TRBV5-1 and TRBJ2-5; D may be TRBD1 (5 bases). The germline CDR1 and CDR2 sequences are SGHRS and YFSETQ. The CDR3 loop spans 13 amino acids. Trimming shortened V by 4 bases and J by 5 bases, and 12 bases separated the two germline ends. CDR3 DNA: TGCGCCAGCAGCCGCAGGGAATGGGAGACCCAGTACTTC. This gives the protein CASSRREWETQYF.

The chain combines TRBV20-1 with TRBJ1-2; D is perhaps TRBD1 (5 bases). Trimming stripped 0 bases from V and 3 bases from J, with 14 bases between. CDR3 size: 15 residues. Germline V lookup: CDR1 DFQATT, CDR2 SNEGSKA (reference sequence). For the CDR3, the DNA is TGCAGTGCTAGAGATCCGGGGGTTATTGACTATGGCTACACCTTC. It encodes CSARDPGVIDYGYTF.

The chain uses TRBV20-1 and TRBJ2-5, with D uncertain. Per germline, CDR1 DFQATT and CDR2 SNEGSKA (reference sequence). The V gene lost 5 bases and the J gene lost 2 bases, with 6 bases spanning the gap. The CDR3 contains 11 residues. The CDR3 DNA is TGCAGTGCTCGGGTACAAGAGACCCAGTACTTC. The encoded protein is CSARVQETQYF.

This chain connects TRBV12-3 or TRBV12-4 to TRBJ2-7; TRBD2 might be the D (7 bases). The CDR3 contains 15 residues. Trimming cost V 5 bases and J 4 bases, with 18 bases left between them. CDR3 protein: CASSPWGGKRYEQYF. The CDR3 DNA is TGTGCCAGCAGTCCCTGGGGGGGCAAACGATACGAGCAGTACTTC.

V is TRBV20-1 and J is TRBJ1-1, with TRBD1 as a possible D gene (6 bases). Germline assignment: CDR1 DFQATT and CDR2 SNEGSKA (reference sequence). This CDR3 is built from 15 residues. The V and J ends lost 0 bases and 4 bases respectively, with 15 bases between them. The CDR3 here is CSARETGRTLTEAFF. The CDR3 coding sequence is TGCAGTGCTAGAGAGACAGGTCGGACACTCACTGAAGCTTTCTTT.

The rearrangement uses TRBV28 and TRBJ1-2; TRBD1 matches 8 bases. The CDR3 is 14 amino acids. Germline V CDR1 and CDR2: MDHEN, SYDVKM. The V gene end was trimmed by 8 bases and the J gene end by 8 bases; junction bases not matched to a gene: 13. The CDR3 protein is CASAQSRGLRGYTF. The CDR3 DNA follows: TGTGCCAGCGCCCAGTCCAGGGGGCTAAGGGGCTACACCTTC.

The chain uses TRBV5-6 and TRBJ2-7; D may be TRBD1 or TRBD2 (6 bases each). Trimming pared 4 bases from V and 3 bases from J, leaving 17 bases between. Germline V gene data show CDR1 as SGHDT and CDR2 as YYEEEE. This CDR3 region has 15 residues. The CDR3 sequence: CASSPSAGDNYEQYF. In nucleotides, the CDR3 is TGTGCCAGCAGCCCTAGCGCAGGGGACAACTACGAGCAGTACTTC. Based on the CDR3 plus reference TRBV5-6 and TRBJ2-7, the full variable domain is DAGVTQSPTHLIKTRGQQVTLRCSPKSGHDTVSWYQQALGQGPQFIFQYYEEEERQRGNFPDRFSGHQFPNYSSELNVNALLLGDSALYLCASSPSAGDNYEQYFGPGTRLTVT.

The genes are TRBV12-3 or TRBV12-4 and TRBJ2-3, with TRBD1 as a possible D gene (5 bases). The CDR3 contains 14 residues. Deletions cut 1 base from V and 2 bases from J, with 7 bases between. CDR3 protein: CASSLDRPTDTQYF. The CDR3 DNA follows: TGTGCCAGCAGTTTAGACAGGCCCACAGATACGCAGTATTTT.

The chain combines TRBV30 with TRBJ2-7, with 7 bases aligning to TRBD1. The CDR3 covers 11 residues. Losses at the gene ends were 3 bases for V and 6 bases for J; bases not matched to a gene: 2. Looked up from germline, CDR1 is GTSNPN and CDR2 is SVGIG (reference sequence). The CDR3 region is CAWSYRGEQYF. For the CDR3, the DNA is TGTGCCTGGAGCTACAGGGGCGAGCAGTACTTC. The entire variable domain, with the rest obtained from reference TRBV30 and TRBJ2-7, is as follows: SQTIHQWPATLVQPVGSPLSLECTVEGTSNPNLYWYRQAAGRGLQLLFYSVGIGQISSEVPQNLSASRPQDRQFILSSKKLLLSDSGFYLCAWSYRGEQYFGPGTRLTVT.

The chain links TRBV14 to TRBJ2-7; no definite D call. V shed 1 base and J shed 0 bases, with 10 bases lying between them. The V gene's germline CDR1 is SGHDN and CDR2 FVKESK. CDR3 length: 15 amino acids. As DNA, the CDR3 is TGTGCCAGCAGCCAAGGGACGTTAAGCTCCTACGAGCAGTACTTC. Its translation: CASSQGTLSSYEQYF.

The chain has TRBV2 and TRBJ2-7; 7 bases are a match to TRBD1. The V gene's germline CDR1 is SNHLY and CDR2 FYNNEI. The CDR3 totals 14 residues. The trim removed 7 bases at V and 3 bases at J, leaving 9 bases unmatched. In DNA, the CDR3 is TGTGCCAGCACTCGAGACAGGGATATCTACGAGCAGTACTTC. Translating it yields CASTRDRDIYEQYF.

This clonotype occurred once. The chain links TRBV20-1 to TRBJ2-7; D is uncertain. Germline loops: CDR1 DFQATT, CDR2 SNEGSKA (reference sequence). V lost 6 bases and J 0 bases, leaving 12 bases between the germline ends. This CDR3 contains 13 residues. CDR3 protein: CSAARTSSYEQYF. The CDR3 nucleotides are TGCAGTGCGGCGAGGACGAGCTCCTACGAGCAGTACTTC.

This sequence joins TRBV25-1 and TRBJ1-3; D remains unclear. Germline CDR1 reads MGHDK; CDR2 reads SYGVNS. There are 15 residues in the CDR3. V was cut by 4 bases and J by 3 bases, with 13 bases left in between. In DNA form, the CDR3 reads TGTGCCAGCAGTGCGGGGTTAGGTGGTGGAAACACCATATATTTT. Its protein is CASSAGLGGGNTIYF.

This chain connects TRBV20-1 to TRBJ2-7, with D possibly TRBD1 on 6 matching bases. Germline V gives CDR1 DFQATT, CDR2 SNEGSKA (reference sequence). The CDR3 sequence is 14 residues long. The germline V and J ends were trimmed by 3 bases and 3 bases, with 15 bases remaining between them. This CDR3 reads CSASMGATRYEQYF. The CDR3 DNA sequence: TGCAGTGCTAGTATGGGGGCGACTCGCTACGAGCAGTACTTC.

The chain couples TRBV23-1 to TRBJ1-4, with D possibly matching TRBD1 (5 bases). TRBV23-1 is an ORF for which the function is uncertain. V was shortened by 1 base and J by 0 bases, with 15 bases between the two germline ends. This CDR3 has 18 amino acids. CDR3 amino acids: CASSQFGGPVPTNEKLFF. In nucleotides, the CDR3 is TGCGCCAGCAGTCAATTTGGGGGTCCGGTCCCAACTAATGAAAAACTGTTTTTT.

The rearrangement links TRBV2 to TRBJ1-1; no reliable D call. The CDR3 contains 12 residues. The V end was cut by 6 bases, the J end by 4 bases, with 9 bases between. Germline CDR1 and CDR2: SNHLY and FYNNEI. CDR3 coding DNA: TGTGCCAGCAGAATACTCGGCACTGAAGCTTTCTTT. It yields the protein CASRILGTEAFF.

This rearrangement joins TRBV3-1 to TRBJ1-1; a weak D match, TRBD1 (5 bases). The CDR3 runs 14 residues. Germline CDR1 LGHDT, CDR2 YNNKEL (reference sequence). With 0 bases removed from V and 5 bases from J, the gap between germline ends came to 10 bases. The CDR3 DNA reads TGTGCCAGCAGCCAAGAGAACAGGTTTACTGAAGCTTTCTTT. It translates to CASSQENRFTEAFF.

The J gene is TRBJ1-2, the V gene TRBV18; 8 bases agree with TRBD1. CDR3 length: 14 residues. Germline V gene lookup returns CDR1 KGHSH and CDR2 LQKENI. V gave up 3 bases and J gave up 5 bases; unmatched junction bases: 5. CDR3 residues: CASSPDRAGYGYTF. The CDR3 DNA reads as TGTGCCAGCTCACCGGACAGGGCGGGTTATGGCTACACCTTC.

The V gene is TRBV20-1, the J gene TRBJ2-2; 8 positions agree with TRBD1. The CDR3 totals 14 residues. CDR1 DFQATT and CDR2 SNEGSKA come from the germline V gene (reference sequence). Trimming removed 3 bases from V and 4 bases from J; junction bases left unmatched: 4. CDR3 in amino acids: CSASQGALTGELFF. The CDR3 bases are TGCAGTGCTAGCCAGGGGGCGCTCACCGGGGAGCTGTTTTTT.